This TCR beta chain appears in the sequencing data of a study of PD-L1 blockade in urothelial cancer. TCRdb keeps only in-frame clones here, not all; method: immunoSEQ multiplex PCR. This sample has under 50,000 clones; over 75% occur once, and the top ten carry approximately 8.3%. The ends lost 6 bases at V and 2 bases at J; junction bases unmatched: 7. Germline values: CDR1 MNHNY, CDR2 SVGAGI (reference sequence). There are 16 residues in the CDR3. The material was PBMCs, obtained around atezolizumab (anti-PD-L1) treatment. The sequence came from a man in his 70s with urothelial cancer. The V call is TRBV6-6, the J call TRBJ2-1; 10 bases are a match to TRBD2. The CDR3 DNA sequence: TGTGCCAGCAGCACCCTACTAGCGGGAACCTACAATGAGCAGTTCTTC. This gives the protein CASSTLLAGTYNEQFF.